Listed here are 25 T cell receptor beta chains from one sample, sequenced in a study of T cell repertoires in cytomegalovirus infection. TCRdb fed the reads into MiXCR, producing one record per CDR3 protein. Altogether approximately 700,000 distinct CDR3 sequences are present, 35% to 40% being singletons, with the ten largest covering under 3.5%. Sequencing was done on a sample of PBMCs. These receptors originate from a human donor in good health (CMV status not recorded). Some clones in this sample may be carry-over from other donors' samples.

The chain combines TRBV11-2 with TRBJ1-2, with D possibly matching TRBD1 (6 bases). The V gene's germline CDR1 is SGHAT and CDR2 FQNNGV. V was shortened by 6 bases and J by 4 bases, with 12 bases between the two germline ends. The CDR3 covers 13 residues. CDR3 residues: CASRLQGGYGYTF. The CDR3 DNA sequence: TGTGCCAGCAGACTACAAGGGGGCTATGGCTACACCTTC.

This clonotype was seen a few times. The CDR3 here is CATSRESLGVGEAFF. The CDR3, as DNA: TGTGCCACCAGCAGAGAAAGTCTCGGTGTGGGTGAAGCTTTCTTT. The V and J genes are TRBV15 and TRBJ1-1, with D uncertain. Germline assignment: CDR1 LNHNV and CDR2 YYDKDF (reference sequence). The CDR3 spans 15 residues. The V end lost 0 bases, the J end lost 7 bases, and 15 bases lay between the germline ends.

This clonotype has a handful of counts. The rearrangement joins TRBV4-1 to TRBJ2-5, with D possibly being TRBD2 (7 bases). Germline CDR1 and CDR2: MGHRA and YSYEKL. The CDR3 has 16 amino acids. Trimming removed 0 bases at V and 5 bases at J, with 16 bases between. The CDR3 here is CASSQDGSGGAETQYF. The CDR3 DNA reads TGCGCCAGCAGCCAAGATGGGTCGGGGGGCGCGGAGACCCAGTACTTC.

This clonotype has just one count. This chain links TRBV20-1 with TRBJ1-1; D remains unclear. Germline CDR1 reads DFQATT; CDR2 reads SNEGSKA (reference sequence). CDR3 length: 14 residues. Trimming removed 8 bases from V and 0 bases from J, with 16 bases in between. The DNA of the CDR3 is TGCAGTCCCGCCCGTGGCACCTTGAACACTGAAGCTTTCTTT. Protein: CSPARGTLNTEAFF.

In this sample, this clonotype turned up once. The chain couples TRBV7-6 to TRBJ2-2, with D uncertain. Looked up from germline, CDR1 is SGHVS and CDR2 is FNYEAQ. With 5 bases removed from V and 5 bases from J, the gap between germline ends came to 9 bases. The CDR3 length is 13 residues. CDR3 loop: CASSAKTTGELFF. CDR3 nucleotides: TGTGCCAGCAGCGCCAAGACAACCGGGGAGCTGTTTTTT.

This clonotype was recorded a few times. V is TRBV20-1 and J is TRBJ2-7, with 11 bases aligning to TRBD2. The V segment lost 7 bases and the J segment 4 bases; nucleotides outside the gene matches: 12. CDR3 size: 15 residues. Germline V gene sequence: CDR1 DFQATT, CDR2 SNEGSKA (reference sequence). Here the CDR3 reads CSGLAGGTVLYEQYF. In nucleotides, the CDR3 is TGCAGTGGATTAGCGGGAGGGACGGTTTTGTACGAGCAGTACTTC.

This clonotype was counted at least ten times. The chain uses TRBV10-3 and TRBJ2-7; 7 bases map to TRBD1. J was trimmed by 2 bases and V by 6 bases; bases with no gene match: 7. The CDR3 is 14 residues long. CDR1 is ENHRY, CDR2 SYGVKD, per germline. The CDR3 region has the DNA TGTGCCATCAGCCTGATACAGGGGACCTACGAGCAGTACTTC. Translation gives CAISLIQGTYEQYF.

This clonotype has a handful of counts. J is TRBJ1-1 and V is TRBV4-1; D is perhaps TRBD1 (6 bases). Trimming left V 4 bases short and J 3 bases short, with 12 bases between. Per germline, CDR1 MGHRA and CDR2 YSYEKL. This CDR3 is 14 amino acids long. DNA of the CDR3: TGCGCCAGCAGCCGCTGGACAGAGGACACTGAAGCTTTCTTT. Amino acid sequence: CASSRWTEDTEAFF.

The chain employs TRBV4-2 and TRBJ1-1, with 10 positions matching TRBD1. The CDR3 has 16 amino acids. V lost 4 bases, J lost 5 bases, and 10 bases stayed unmatched. CDR1 is LGHNA and CDR2 is YNFKEQ in the germline V gene. CDR3 amino acids: CASSRIPTGGKTEAFF. CDR3 coding DNA: TGTGCCAGCAGCCGGATACCGACAGGGGGCAAGACTGAAGCTTTCTTT.

CDR3 loop: CASKVLRGLFDTEAFF. The DNA for the CDR3 is TGTGCCAGCAAGGTTTTACGGGGGCTCTTTGATACTGAAGCTTTCTTT. This chain links TRBV28 with TRBJ1-1; D may be TRBD1 (6 bases). The length of the CDR3 is 16 residues. Looked up from germline, CDR1 is MDHEN and CDR2 is SYDVKM. The V end lost 7 bases, the J end lost 5 bases, and 23 bases lay between the germline ends.

The chain recombines TRBV11-2 with TRBJ2-5; D remains ambiguous. The CDR3 totals 15 residues. CDR1 is SGHAT, CDR2 FQNNGV, per germline. V shed 4 bases and J shed 5 bases, with 17 bases lying between them. CDR3 sequence reads: CASSSPGQEWETQYF. The DNA of the CDR3 is TGTGCCAGCAGCTCCCCCGGCCAGGAGTGGGAGACCCAGTACTTC.

This clonotype was observed a handful of times. The rearrangement joins TRBV29-1 to TRBJ2-1, with TRBD2 matching over 7 bases. The CDR3 contains 12 residues. Germline V CDR1 and CDR2: SQVTM, ANQGSEA. V shed 7 bases and J 2 bases; nucleotides not matched to a gene: 2. The CDR3 nucleotides read TGCAGCGGACTAGCTACCTACAATGAGCAGTTCTTC. Amino acid sequence: CSGLATYNEQFF.

This chain joins TRBV10-3 and TRBJ2-7; the D call may be TRBD1 or TRBD2 (5 bases each). Between the trimmed V and J ends, which lost 8 bases and 3 bases, there was a span of 11 bases. Per germline, CDR1 ENHRY and CDR2 SYGVKD. The CDR3 is made up of 12 amino acids. CDR3 protein: CAIGTGLYEQYF. CDR3 in DNA: TGTGCCATCGGGACCGGACTCTACGAGCAGTACTTC.

The sample holds a few counts of this clonotype. The chain has TRBV28 and TRBJ2-5; a weak D match, TRBD2 (7 bases). This CDR3 is 14 amino acids long. Germline lookup yields CDR1 MDHEN and CDR2 SYDVKM. V was pared by 5 bases and J by 2 bases, with 12 bases between. CDR3 region: CASSAGAWQETQYF. CDR3 sequence (DNA): TGTGCCAGCAGTGCGGGGGCCTGGCAAGAGACCCAGTACTTC.

The chain has TRBV7-8 and TRBJ2-7; 8 nucleotides match TRBD1. The germline V gene has CDR1 SGHVS and CDR2 FQNEAQ. CDR3 size: 14 residues. J was trimmed by 6 bases and V by 5 bases; bases with no gene match: 9. In DNA, the CDR3 is TGTGCCAGCAGCGATTCGGGACAGGTGTCCGAGCAGTACTTC. Translated, it gives CASSDSGQVSEQYF.

The V and J genes are TRBV6-1 and TRBJ1-1; D is perhaps TRBD1 (5 bases). The ends were cut back, 8 bases at V and 5 bases at J, with 15 bases in the middle. From germline, CDR1 is MNHNS and CDR2 SASEGT. The CDR3 is 13 residues long. The CDR3 bases are TGTGCCAGCGGGGTGGGGGAGACGACTGAAGCTTTCTTT. This gives the protein CASGVGETTEAFF.

This clonotype has more than one count but fewer than ten. The chain uses TRBV20-1 and TRBJ2-7; D may be TRBD1 (5 bases). CDR3 length: 16 amino acids. Germline loops: CDR1 DFQATT, CDR2 SNEGSKA (reference sequence). Deletions cut 0 bases from V and 6 bases from J, with 21 bases between. CDR3 in amino acids: CSARDPSRRPDSEQYF. The CDR3 DNA follows: TGCAGTGCTAGAGATCCGTCCCGAAGACCAGACAGCGAGCAGTACTTC.

This chain links TRBV12-3 or TRBV12-4 with TRBJ2-7; 13 positions agree with TRBD2. This CDR3 region has 16 residues. V shed 1 base and J 4 bases; nucleotides not matched to a gene: 4. The CDR3 DNA is TGTGCCAGCAGTTTAGGACTAGCGGGAGGACTTTACGAGCAGTACTTC. Amino acid sequence: CASSLGLAGGLYEQYF.

Comment on this clonotype: No conserved phenylalanine or tryptophan is present at the end of the CDR3, so a read error is the likely explanation. The limits of the CDR3 on the DNA are not certain, so only TCRdb's listed CDR3 is given. V and J are TRBV7-3 and TRBJ2-1. Both ends counted, the CDR3 spans 13 residues. CDR1 and CDR2 from the germline V gene are SGHTA and FQGTGA. CDR3 sequence reads: CASSQGAYNEQLL.

V gene TRBV28 combines with J gene TRBJ1-2; possible D gene TRBD1, 6 bases. Germline loops: CDR1 MDHEN, CDR2 SYDVKM. Trimming shortened V by 3 bases and J by 5 bases, and 16 bases separated the two germline ends. This CDR3 comprises 15 residues. CDR3 residues: CASSFGGAATYGYTF. Written as DNA, the CDR3 is TGTGCCAGCAGTTTTGGGGGGGCCGCGACGTATGGCTACACCTTC.

This chain links TRBV5-4 with TRBJ1-1; D is uncertain. Per the germline V gene, CDR1 is SGHNT and CDR2 is YYREEE (reference sequence). V shed 4 bases and J shed 0 bases, with 13 bases lying between them. The CDR3 consists of 15 residues. For the CDR3, the DNA is TGTGCCAGCAGCCGCCCTCAGTCGATGAACACTGAAGCTTTCTTT. The encoded protein is CASSRPQSMNTEAFF.

This clonotype has more than one count but fewer than ten. The rearrangement uses TRBV7-2 and TRBJ2-5; no definite D call. V lost 5 bases to trimming and J lost 4 bases, with 14 bases between them. The germline CDR1 and CDR2 sequences are SGHTA and FQGNSA. The CDR3 is 14 amino acids. The CDR3 spells CASSGQGAGETQYF. The CDR3 DNA reads as TGTGCCAGCAGCGGCCAAGGCGCAGGAGAGACCCAGTACTTC.

Turning to this clonotype: The junction and the germline gene differ at one end; a read error may be behind it. This sequence joins TRBV20-1 and TRBJ2-7, with D perhaps matching TRBD1 or TRBD2 (6 bases each). Germline CDR1 reads DFQATT; CDR2 reads SNEGSKA (reference sequence). CDR3 size: 13 residues. The CDR3 reads CSSRGGLFYEQYF. CDR3 bases: TGCAGTTCTAGAGGGGGACTGTTCTACGAGCAGTACTTC.

The chain is built from TRBV6-1 and TRBJ1-1; 7 nucleotides agree with TRBD1. V shed 8 bases, J shed 4 bases, and the junction held 7 bases outside the gene matches. Germline CDR1 and CDR2: MNHNS and SASEGT. CDR3 length: 13 residues. The CDR3 DNA follows: TGTGCCAGCGAGACAGGGCCGGGCACTGAAGCTTTCTTT. The encoded protein is CASETGPGTEAFF.

The rearrangement uses TRBV27 and TRBJ1-3; D ambiguous. The length of the CDR3 is 15 residues. Trimming removed 1 base from V and 0 bases from J, with 7 bases in between. Looked up from germline, CDR1 is MNHEY and CDR2 is SMNVEV (reference sequence). The CDR3 DNA is TGTGCCAGCAGTTTATTCCCAAGCTCTGGAAACACCATATATTTT. This translates into CASSLFPSSGNTIYF.